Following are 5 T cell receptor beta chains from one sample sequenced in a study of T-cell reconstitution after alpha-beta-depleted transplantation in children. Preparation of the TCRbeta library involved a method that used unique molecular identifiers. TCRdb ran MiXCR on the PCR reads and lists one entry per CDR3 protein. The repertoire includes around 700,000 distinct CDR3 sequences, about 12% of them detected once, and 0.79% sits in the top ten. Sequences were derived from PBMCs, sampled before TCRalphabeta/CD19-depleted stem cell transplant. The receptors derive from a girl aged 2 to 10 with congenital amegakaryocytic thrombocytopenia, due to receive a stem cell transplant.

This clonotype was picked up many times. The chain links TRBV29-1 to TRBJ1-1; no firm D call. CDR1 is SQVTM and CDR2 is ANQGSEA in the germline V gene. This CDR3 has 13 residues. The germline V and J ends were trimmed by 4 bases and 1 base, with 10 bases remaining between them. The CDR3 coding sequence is TGCAGCGTTGGGGCCTCGGAGAACACTGAAGCTTTCTTT. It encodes CSVGASENTEAFF.

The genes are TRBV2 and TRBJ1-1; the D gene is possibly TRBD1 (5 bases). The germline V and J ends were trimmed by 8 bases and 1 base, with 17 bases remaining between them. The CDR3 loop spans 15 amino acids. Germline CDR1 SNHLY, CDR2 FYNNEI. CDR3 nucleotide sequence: TGTGCCAGCCAACAGGTCAGGGCTGGGAACACTGAAGCTTTCTTT. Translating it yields CASQQVRAGNTEAFF.

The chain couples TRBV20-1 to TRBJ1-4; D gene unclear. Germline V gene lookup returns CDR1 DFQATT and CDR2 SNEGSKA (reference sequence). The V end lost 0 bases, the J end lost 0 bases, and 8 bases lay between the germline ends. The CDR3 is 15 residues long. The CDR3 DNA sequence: TGCAGTGCTAGAGAAGAAGACCCAACTAATGAAAAACTGTTTTTT. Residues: CSAREEDPTNEKLFF.

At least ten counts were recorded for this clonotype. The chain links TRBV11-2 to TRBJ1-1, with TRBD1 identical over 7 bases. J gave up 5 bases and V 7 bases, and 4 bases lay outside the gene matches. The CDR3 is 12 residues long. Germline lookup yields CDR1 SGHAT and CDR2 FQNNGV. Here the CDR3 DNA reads TGTGCCAGCACAGGGGGGGGGACTGAAGCTTTCTTT. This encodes CASTGGGTEAFF.

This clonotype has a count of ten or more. This chain's CDR3 is CASSQEAGARTDTQYF. Here the CDR3 DNA reads TGTGCCAGCAGCCAAGAAGCGGGAGCACGGACAGATACGCAGTATTTT. This sequence joins TRBV4-2 and TRBJ2-3; 8 bases match TRBD2. The CDR3 is 16 amino acids. In germline, CDR1 is LGHNA, CDR2 YNFKEQ. V gave up 0 bases and J gave up 3 bases; unmatched junction bases: 5.